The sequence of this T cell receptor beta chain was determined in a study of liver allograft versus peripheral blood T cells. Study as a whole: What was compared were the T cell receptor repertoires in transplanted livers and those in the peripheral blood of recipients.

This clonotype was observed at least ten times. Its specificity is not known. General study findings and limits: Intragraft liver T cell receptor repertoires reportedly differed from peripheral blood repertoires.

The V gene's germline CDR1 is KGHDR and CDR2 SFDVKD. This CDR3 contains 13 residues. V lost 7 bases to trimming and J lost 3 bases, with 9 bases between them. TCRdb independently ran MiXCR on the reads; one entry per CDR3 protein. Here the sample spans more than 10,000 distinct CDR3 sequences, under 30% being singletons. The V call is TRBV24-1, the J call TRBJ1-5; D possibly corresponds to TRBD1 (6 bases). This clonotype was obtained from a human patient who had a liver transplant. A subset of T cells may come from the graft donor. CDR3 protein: CATSWGPNQPQHF. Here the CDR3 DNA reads TGTGCCACCAGCTGGGGGCCCAATCAGCCCCAGCATTTT.